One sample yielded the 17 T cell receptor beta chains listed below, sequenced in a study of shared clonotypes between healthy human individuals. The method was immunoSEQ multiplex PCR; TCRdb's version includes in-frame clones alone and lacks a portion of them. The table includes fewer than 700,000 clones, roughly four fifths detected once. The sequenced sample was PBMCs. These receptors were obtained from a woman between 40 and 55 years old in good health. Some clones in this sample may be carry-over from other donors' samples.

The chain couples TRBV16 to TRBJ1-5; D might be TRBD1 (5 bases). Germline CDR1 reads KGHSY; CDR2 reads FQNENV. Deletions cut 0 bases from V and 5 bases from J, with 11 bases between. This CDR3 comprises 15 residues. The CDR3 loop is CASSQSGVGDQPQHF. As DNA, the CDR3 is TGTGCCAGCAGCCAATCAGGGGTTGGGGATCAGCCCCAGCATTTT.

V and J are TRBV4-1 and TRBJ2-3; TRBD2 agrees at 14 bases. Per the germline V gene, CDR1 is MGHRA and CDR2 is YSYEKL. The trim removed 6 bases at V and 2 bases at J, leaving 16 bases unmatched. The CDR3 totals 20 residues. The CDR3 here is CASRGSGLAGAGDPTDTQYF. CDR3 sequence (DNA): TGCGCCAGCAGAGGATCGGGACTAGCGGGGGCGGGGGACCCCACAGATACGCAGTATTTT.

CDR3 protein: CAWRGLGNEQFF. CDR3 nucleotide sequence: TGTGCCTGGCGGGGATTAGGCAATGAGCAGTTCTTC. The chain has TRBV30 and TRBJ2-1; the D gene is possibly TRBD2 (5 bases). The germline V gene encodes CDR1 GTSNPN and CDR2 SVGIG (reference sequence). CDR3 length: 12 amino acids. V lost 5 bases and J lost 6, with 11 bases in between.

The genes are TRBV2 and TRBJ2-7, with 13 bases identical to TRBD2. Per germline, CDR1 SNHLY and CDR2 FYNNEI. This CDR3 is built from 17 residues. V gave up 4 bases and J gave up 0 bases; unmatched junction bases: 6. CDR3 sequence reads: CASSGGTSGTSSYEQYF. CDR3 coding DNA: TGTGCCAGCAGTGGGGGGACTAGCGGGACGAGCTCCTACGAGCAGTACTTC.

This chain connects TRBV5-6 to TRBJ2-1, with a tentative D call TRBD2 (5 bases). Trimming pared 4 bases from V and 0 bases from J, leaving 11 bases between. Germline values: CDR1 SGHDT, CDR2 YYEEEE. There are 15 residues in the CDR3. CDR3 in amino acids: CASSLFSDSYNEQFF. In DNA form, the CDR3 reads TGTGCCAGCAGCCTATTTAGCGACTCCTACAATGAGCAGTTCTTC.

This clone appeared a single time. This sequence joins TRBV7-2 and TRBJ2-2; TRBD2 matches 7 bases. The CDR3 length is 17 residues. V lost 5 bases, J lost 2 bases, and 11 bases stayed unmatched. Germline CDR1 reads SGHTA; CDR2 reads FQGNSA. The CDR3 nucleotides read TGTGCCAGCAGCACTCCTTTACTAGCGACAAACACCGGGGAGCTGTTTTTT. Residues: CASSTPLLATNTGELFF.

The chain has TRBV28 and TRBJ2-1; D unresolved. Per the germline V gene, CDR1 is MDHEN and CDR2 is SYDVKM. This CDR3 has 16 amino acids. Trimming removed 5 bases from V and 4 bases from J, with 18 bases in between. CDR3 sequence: CASSLLGAQTYNEQFF. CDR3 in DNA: TGTGCCAGCAGTCTCCTGGGCGCACAAACTTACAATGAGCAGTTCTTC.

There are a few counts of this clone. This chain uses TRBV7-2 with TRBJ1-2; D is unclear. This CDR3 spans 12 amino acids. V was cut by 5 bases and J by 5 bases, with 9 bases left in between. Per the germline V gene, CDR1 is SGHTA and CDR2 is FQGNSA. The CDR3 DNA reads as TGTGCCAGCAGCCCCTATCAGTATGGCTACACCTTC. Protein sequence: CASSPYQYGYTF.

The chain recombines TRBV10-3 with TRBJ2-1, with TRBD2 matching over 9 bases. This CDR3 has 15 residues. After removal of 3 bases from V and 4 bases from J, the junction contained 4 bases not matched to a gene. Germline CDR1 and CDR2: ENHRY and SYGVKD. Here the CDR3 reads CAISERLAEYNEQFF. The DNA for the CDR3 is TGTGCCATCAGTGAACGACTAGCGGAGTACAATGAGCAGTTCTTC.

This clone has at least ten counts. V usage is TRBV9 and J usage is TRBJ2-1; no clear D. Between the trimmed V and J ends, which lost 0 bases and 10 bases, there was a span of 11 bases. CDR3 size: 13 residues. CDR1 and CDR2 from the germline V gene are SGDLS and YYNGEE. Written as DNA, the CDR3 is TGTGCCAGCAGCGTAGGGGATCTTGGGGAGCAGTTCTTC. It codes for CASSVGDLGEQFF.

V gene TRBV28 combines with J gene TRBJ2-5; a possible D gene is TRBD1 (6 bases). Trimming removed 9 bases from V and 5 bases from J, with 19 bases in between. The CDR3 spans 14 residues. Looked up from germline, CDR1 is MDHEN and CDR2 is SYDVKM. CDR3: CASHLSGASETQYF. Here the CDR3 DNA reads TGTGCCAGTCATCTTTCAGGGGCGTCGGAGACCCAGTACTTC.

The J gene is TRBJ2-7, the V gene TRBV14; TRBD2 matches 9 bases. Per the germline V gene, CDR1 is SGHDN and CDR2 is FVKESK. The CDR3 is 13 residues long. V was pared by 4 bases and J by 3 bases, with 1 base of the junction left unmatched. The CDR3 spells CASSLSGSYEQYF. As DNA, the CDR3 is TGTGCCAGCAGCCTTAGCGGGAGCTACGAGCAGTACTTC.

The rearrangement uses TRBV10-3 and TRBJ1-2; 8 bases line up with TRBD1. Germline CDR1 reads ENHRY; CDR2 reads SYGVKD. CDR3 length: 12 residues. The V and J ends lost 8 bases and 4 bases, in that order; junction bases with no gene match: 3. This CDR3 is CAIGDRSYGYTF. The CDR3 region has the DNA TGTGCCATCGGGGACAGGAGCTATGGCTACACCTTC.

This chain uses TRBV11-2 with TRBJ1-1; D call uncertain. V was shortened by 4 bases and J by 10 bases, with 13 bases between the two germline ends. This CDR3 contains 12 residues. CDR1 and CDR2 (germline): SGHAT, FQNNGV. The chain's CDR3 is CASSSDQAGAFF. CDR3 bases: TGTGCCAGCAGCTCTGACCAGGCGGGAGCTTTCTTT.

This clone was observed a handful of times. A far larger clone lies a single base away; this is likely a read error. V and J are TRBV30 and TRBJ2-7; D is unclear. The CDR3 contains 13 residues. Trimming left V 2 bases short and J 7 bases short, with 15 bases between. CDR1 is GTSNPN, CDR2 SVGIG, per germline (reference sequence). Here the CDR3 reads CAWSIATPCEQYF. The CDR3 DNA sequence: TGTGCCTGGAGTATTGCTACCCCGTGTGAGCAGTACTTC.

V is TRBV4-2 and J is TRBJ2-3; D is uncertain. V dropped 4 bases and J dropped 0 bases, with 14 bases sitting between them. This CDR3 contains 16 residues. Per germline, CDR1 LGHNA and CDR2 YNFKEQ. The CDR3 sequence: CASSPNPTGSTDTQYF. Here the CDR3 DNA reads TGTGCCAGCAGCCCCAACCCCACCGGGAGCACAGATACGCAGTATTTT.

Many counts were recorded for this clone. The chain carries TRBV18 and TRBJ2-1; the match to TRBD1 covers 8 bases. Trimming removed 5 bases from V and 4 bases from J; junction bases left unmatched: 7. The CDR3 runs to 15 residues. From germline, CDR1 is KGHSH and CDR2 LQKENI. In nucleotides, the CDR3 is TGTGCCAGCTCAAAAGGACAGGGTTCTTACAATGAGCAGTTCTTC. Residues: CASSKGQGSYNEQFF.